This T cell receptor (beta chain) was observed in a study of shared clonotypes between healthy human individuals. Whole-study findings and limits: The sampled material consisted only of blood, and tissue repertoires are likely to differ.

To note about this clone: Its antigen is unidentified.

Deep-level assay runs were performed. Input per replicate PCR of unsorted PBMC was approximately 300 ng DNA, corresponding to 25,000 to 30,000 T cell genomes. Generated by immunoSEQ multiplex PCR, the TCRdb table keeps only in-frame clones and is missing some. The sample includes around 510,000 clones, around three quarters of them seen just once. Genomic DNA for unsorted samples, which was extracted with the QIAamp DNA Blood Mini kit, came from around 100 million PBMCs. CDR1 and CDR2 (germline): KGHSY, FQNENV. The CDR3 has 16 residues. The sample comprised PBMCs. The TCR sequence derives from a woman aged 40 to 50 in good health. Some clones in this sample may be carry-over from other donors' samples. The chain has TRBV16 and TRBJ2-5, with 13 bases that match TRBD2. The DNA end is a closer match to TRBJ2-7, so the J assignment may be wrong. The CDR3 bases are TGTGCCAGCAGCCGCCGGACTAGCGGGAGTGTCGACGAGCAGTACTTC. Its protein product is CASSRRTSGSVDEQYF.